This record covers a single TCR beta chain. No antigen is known for it. The CDR3 has 21 amino acids. CDR1 and CDR2 from the germline V gene are KGHDR and SFDVKD. The data belong to a study of monozygotic twins with inflammatory bowel disease. A 6-nucleotide sample barcode was carried by the UMIs, which template switching added. TCRdb re-called the 5' RACE reads and catalogs CDR3 proteins one per entry, DNA excluded. The table for this sample gives around 150,000 distinct CDR3 sequences. Overall study findings and caveats: Other individuals had fewer clonotypes in common with IBD patients than with healthy twins, especially with disease activity.

The sequenced sample consisted of blood. This TCR came from a human donor with ulcerative colitis or Crohn's disease, or a healthy co-twin of an affected twin (not recorded which). This chain uses TRBV24-1 with TRBJ2-5; the D call of TRBD1 rests on TCRdb alone, since no DNA is present to check it. The CDR3 region is CATSDLVRTGGEPRVEETQYF.